This T cell receptor beta chain derives from a study of blood T cell repertoires in COVID-19. Study summary: Sample material is recorded as cDNA or gDNA derived from T cells, B-cell-depleted T cells, or PBMCs.

Method: immunoSEQ multiplex PCR; TCRdb's copy keeps in-frame clones and lacks some. The data hold 200,000 to 250,000 clones, with 80% observed a single time. The CDR3 totals 12 residues. V was shortened by 7 bases and J by 7 bases, with 13 bases between the two germline ends. Germline V gene lookup returns CDR1 SGHAT and CDR2 FQDESV (reference sequence). The V call is TRBV11-1, the J call TRBJ2-5, with a tentative D call TRBD2 (5 bases). The sequenced sample was PBMCs or T cells enriched from blood (not recorded which). The sequence derives from a woman between 40 and 50 years old with acute COVID-19. CDR3: CASTPSAGTQYF. The CDR3, as DNA: TGTGCCAGCACCCCCTCGGCGGGGACCCAGTACTTC.